These T cell receptor beta chains were read from a single sample in a study of blood T cell repertoires in COVID-19. Profiled with immunoSEQ multiplex PCR; TCRdb holds only in-frame clones, not every one. The sample records 94,000 or so clones, approximately 82% being singletons. Sequencing was performed on peripheral blood. The receptors originated from a man aged 55 to 70 with acute or convalescent COVID-19. The CDR3 runs from the conserved cysteine through the conserved F or W. The size entry is marked missing in some rows and otherwise reads once, few, many or a size class.

J: TRBJ1-2
V: TRBV2
size: .
CDR3: CASSETGTAGYTF

J: TRBJ1-3
V: TRBV5-4
size: .
CDR3: CASSLAPGSGNTIYF

J: TRBJ1-4
V: TRBV5-1
size: .
CDR3: CASKEMTGGDEKLFF

J: TRBJ1-1
V: TRBV18
size: many
CDR3: CASSPPGQGTTFF

J: TRBJ2-5
V: TRBV2
size: .
CDR3: CASRASGIYQETQYF

J: TRBJ2-2
V: TRBV3-1/TRBV3-2
size: .
CDR3: CASSQAEVRRELFF

J: TRBJ2-5
V: TRBV7-2
size: .
CDR3: CASSSYFQETQYF

J: TRBJ1-3
V: TRBV28
size: few
CDR3: CASSIPGTTGNTIYF

J: TRBJ1-5
V: TRBV2
size: .
CDR3: CASSGQDYQPQHF

J: TRBJ1-3
V: TRBV18
size: .
CDR3: CASSPGEGQRNTIYF

J: TRBJ1-6
V: TRBV6-2/TRBV6-3
size: .
CDR3: CASSYSIRLPLHF

J: TRBJ1-1
V: TRBV5-5
size: .
CDR3: CASSLVTLGGAFF

J: TRBJ1-1
V: TRBV5-1
size: .
CDR3: CASSASRTAPNTEAFF

J: TRBJ2-1
V: TRBV24-1
size: .
CDR3: CATAGPTTDEQFF

J: TRBJ1-3
V: TRBV5-6
size: .
CDR3: CASSWGQAYNTIYF

J: TRBJ1-5
V: TRBV28
size: .
CDR3: CASSLAGSSNQPQHF

J: TRBJ2-1
V: TRBV5-1
size: once
CDR3: CASRGWTGHNEQFF

J: TRBJ2-7
V: TRBV9
size: once
CDR3: CASNPGGKNYEQYF

J: TRBJ2-7
V: TRBV20-1
size: .
CDR3: CSASWAGLSYEQYF

J: TRBJ2-2
V: TRBV7-8
size: .
CDR3: CASSFYPETGFPGELFF

J: TRBJ1-2
V: TRBV6-4
size: few
CDR3: CASSDYDRGQYSGYTF

J: TRBJ1-4
V: TRBV24-1
size: .
CDR3: CATSESGSRANEKLFF

J: TRBJ1-1
V: TRBV2
size: .
CDR3: CASRDRYRNTEAFF

J: TRBJ1-2
V: TRBV4-1
size: .
CDR3: CASSQVYGLPGGYTF

J: TRBJ1-5
V: TRBV19
size: .
CDR3: CASSIVGQGGGQPQHF

J: TRBJ1-2
V: TRBV5-1
size: .
CDR3: CASSLEQGNVYGYTF

J: TRBJ1-5
V: TRBV5-6
size: .
CDR3: CASSQRGSNQPQHF

J: TRBJ1-2
V: TRBV4-1
size: once
CDR3: CASSQARDRAYGYTF

J: TRBJ1-2
V: TRBV19
size: .
CDR3: CASQRGGGLGGYTF

J: TRBJ1-4
V: TRBV18
size: .
CDR3: CASSPPTGSGKLFF

J: TRBJ2-7
V: TRBV2
size: .
CDR3: CASMGPSRGSSYEQYF

J: TRBJ1-4
V: TRBV3-1/TRBV3-2
size: .
CDR3: CASSQTGRANEKLFF

J: TRBJ1-1
V: TRBV15
size: .
CDR3: CATSTNGEGVTYSEAFF

J: TRBJ2-5
V: TRBV4-3
size: once
CDR3: CASSQGDRGRETQYF

J: TRBJ1-4
V: TRBV27
size: once
CDR3: CASSLSGTGREKLFF